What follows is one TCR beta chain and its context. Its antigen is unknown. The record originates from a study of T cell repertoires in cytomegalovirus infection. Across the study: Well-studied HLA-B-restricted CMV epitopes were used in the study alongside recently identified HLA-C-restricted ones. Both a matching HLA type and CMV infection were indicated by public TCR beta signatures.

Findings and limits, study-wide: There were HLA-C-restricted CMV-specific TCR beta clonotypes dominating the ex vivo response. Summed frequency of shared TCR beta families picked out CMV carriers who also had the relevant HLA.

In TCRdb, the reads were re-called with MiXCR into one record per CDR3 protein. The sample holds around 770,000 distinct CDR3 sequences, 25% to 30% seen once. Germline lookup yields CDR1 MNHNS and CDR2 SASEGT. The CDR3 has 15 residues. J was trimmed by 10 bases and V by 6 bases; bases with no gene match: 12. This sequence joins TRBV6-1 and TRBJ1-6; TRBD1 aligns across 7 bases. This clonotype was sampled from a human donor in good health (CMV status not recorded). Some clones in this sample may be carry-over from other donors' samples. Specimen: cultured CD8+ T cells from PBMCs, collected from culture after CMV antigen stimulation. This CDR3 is CASSAGQEWESPLHF. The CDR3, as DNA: TGTGCCAGCAGCGCTGGACAGGAATGGGAATCACCCCTCCACTTT.